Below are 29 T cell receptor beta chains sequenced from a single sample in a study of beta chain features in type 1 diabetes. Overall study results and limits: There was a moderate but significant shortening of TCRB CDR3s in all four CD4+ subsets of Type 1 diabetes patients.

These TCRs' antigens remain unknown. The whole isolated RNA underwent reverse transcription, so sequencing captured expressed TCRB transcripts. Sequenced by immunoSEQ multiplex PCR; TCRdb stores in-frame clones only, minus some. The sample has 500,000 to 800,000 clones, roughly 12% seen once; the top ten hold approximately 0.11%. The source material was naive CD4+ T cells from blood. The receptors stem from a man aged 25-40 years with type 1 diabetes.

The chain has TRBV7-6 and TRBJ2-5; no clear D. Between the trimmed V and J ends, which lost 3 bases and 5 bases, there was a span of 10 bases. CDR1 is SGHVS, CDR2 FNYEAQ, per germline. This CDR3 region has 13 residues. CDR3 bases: TGTGCCAGCAGCTTGGGCCCACTGGAGACCCAGTACTTC. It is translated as CASSLGPLETQYF.

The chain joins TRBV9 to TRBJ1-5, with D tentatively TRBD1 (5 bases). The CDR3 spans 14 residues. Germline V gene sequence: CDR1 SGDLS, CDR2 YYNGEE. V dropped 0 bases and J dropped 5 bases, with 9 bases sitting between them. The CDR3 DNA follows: TGTGCCAGCAGCGTAGGAGGGACTCATCAGCCCCAGCATTTT. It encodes CASSVGGTHQPQHF. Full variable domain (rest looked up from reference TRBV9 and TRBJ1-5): DSGVTQTPKHLITATGQRVTLRCSPRSGDLSVYWYQQSLDQGLQFLIQYYNGEERAKGNILERFSAQQFPDLHSELNLSSLELGDSALYFCASSVGGTHQPQHFGDGTRLSIL.

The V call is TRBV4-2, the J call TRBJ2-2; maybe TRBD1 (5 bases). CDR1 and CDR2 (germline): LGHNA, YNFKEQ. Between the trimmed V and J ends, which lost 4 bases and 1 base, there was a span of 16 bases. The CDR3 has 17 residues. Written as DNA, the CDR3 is TGTGCCAGCAGCCCGGACGGACACCCAAAGAACACCGGGGAGCTGTTTTTT. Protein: CASSPDGHPKNTGELFF.

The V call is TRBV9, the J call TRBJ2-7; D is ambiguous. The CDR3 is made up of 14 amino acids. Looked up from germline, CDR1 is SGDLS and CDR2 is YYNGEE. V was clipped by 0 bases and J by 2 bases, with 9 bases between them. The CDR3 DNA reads TGTGCCAGCAGCGTAGAAGCGACGACCTACGAGCAGTACTTC. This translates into CASSVEATTYEQYF. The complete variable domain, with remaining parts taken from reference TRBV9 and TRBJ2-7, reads DSGVTQTPKHLITATGQRVTLRCSPRSGDLSVYWYQQSLDQGLQFLIQYYNGEERAKGNILERFSAQQFPDLHSELNLSSLELGDSALYFCASSVEATTYEQYFGPGTRLTVT.

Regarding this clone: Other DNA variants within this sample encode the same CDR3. The CDR3 loop is CASSFSGEETQYF. CDR3 DNA sequence: TGTGCCAGCAGCTTTAGCGGGGAAGAGACCCAGTACTTC. The chain has TRBV11-2 and TRBJ2-5; 8 positions match TRBD2. This CDR3 has 13 amino acids. The germline gives CDR1 SGHAT, CDR2 FQNNGV. The junction had 0 bases not matched to a gene; V was cut back by 3 bases and J by 3 bases.

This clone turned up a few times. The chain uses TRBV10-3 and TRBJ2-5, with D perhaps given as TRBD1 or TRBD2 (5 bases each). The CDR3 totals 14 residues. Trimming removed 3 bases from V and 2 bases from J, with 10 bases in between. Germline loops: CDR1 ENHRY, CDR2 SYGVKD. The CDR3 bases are TGTGCCATCAGTGACAGGGACGGACAAGAGACCCAGTACTTC. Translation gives CAISDRDGQETQYF.

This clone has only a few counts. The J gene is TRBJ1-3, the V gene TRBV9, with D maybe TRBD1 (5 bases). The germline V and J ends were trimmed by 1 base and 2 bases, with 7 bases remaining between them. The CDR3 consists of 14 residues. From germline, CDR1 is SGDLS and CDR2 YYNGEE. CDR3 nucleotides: TGTGCCAGCAGCGTAAGGGGTACTGGAAACACCATATATTTT. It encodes CASSVRGTGNTIYF.

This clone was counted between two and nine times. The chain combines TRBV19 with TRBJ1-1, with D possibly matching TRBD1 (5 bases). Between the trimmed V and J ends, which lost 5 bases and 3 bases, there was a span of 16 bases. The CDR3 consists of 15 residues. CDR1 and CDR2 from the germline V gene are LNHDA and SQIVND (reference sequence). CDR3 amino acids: CASSLQEIYYTEAFF. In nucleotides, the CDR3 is TGTGCCAGTAGTTTACAGGAGATATACTACACTGAAGCTTTCTTT.

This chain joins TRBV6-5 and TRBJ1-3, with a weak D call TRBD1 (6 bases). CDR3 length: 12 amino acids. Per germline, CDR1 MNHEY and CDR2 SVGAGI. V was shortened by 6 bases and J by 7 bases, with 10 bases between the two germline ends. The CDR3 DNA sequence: TGTGCCAGCAGGCCGCAGGGGAACACCATATATTTT. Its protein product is CASRPQGNTIYF.

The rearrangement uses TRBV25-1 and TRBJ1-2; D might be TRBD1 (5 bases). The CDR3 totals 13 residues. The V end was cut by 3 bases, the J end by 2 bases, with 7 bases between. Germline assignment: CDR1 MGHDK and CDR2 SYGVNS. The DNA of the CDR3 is TGTGCCAGCAGTGACGCAGGGAACTATGGCTACACCTTC. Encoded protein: CASSDAGNYGYTF.

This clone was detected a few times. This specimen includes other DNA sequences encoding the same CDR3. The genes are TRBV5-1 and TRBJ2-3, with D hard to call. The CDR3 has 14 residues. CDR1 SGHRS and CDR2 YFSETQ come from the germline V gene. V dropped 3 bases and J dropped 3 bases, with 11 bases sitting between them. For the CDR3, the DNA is TGCGCCAGCAGCTCATCCGGTGGAACAGATACGCAGTATTTT. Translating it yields CASSSSGGTDTQYF.

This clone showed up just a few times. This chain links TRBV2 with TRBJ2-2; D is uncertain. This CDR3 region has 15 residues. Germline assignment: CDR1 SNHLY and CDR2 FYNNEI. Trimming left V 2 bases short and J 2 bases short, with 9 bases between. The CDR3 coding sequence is TGTGCCAGCAGTGAATCGTCCAGTAACACCGGGGAGCTGTTTTTT. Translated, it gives CASSESSSNTGELFF.

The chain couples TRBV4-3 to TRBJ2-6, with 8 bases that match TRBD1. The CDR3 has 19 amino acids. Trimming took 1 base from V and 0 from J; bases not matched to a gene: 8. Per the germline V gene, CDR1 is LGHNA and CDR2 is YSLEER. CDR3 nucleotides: TGCGCCAGCAGCCAAGGACCGGGACAGGACTTCTCTGGGGCCAACGTCCTGACTTTC. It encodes CASSQGPGQDFSGANVLTF.

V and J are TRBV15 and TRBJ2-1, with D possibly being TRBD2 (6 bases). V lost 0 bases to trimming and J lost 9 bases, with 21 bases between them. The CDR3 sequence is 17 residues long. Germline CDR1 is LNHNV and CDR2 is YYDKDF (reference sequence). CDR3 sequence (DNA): TGTGCCACCAGCAGAGACGGCGGGGACTCTCATTGGGGTGAGCAGTTCTTC. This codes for CATSRDGGDSHWGEQFF.

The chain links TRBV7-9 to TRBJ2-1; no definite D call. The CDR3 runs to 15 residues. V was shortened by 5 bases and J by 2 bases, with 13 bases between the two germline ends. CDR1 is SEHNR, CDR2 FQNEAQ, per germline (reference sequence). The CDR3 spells CASSKGDNAYNEQFF. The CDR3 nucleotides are TGTGCCAGCAGCAAAGGTGATAACGCCTACAATGAGCAGTTCTTC.

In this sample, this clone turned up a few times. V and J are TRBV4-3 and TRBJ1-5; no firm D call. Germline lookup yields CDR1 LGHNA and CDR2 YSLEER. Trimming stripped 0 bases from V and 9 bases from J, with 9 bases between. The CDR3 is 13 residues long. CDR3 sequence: CASSQDLRRPQHF. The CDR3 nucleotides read TGCGCCAGCAGCCAAGATTTAAGGCGGCCCCAGCATTTT.

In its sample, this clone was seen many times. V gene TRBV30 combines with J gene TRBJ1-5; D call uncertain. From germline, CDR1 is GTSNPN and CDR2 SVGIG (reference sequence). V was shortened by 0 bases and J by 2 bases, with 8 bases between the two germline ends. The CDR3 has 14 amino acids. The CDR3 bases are TGTGCCTGGAGTGTCCAGTCGGGCAATCAGCCCCAGCATTTT. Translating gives CAWSVQSGNQPQHF.

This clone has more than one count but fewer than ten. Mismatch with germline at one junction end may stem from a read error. The CDR3: CASSARHTNAGELFF. The CDR3 bases are TGTGCCAGCAGCGCACGACATACGAACGCCGGGGAGCTGTTTTTT. V usage is TRBV14 and J usage is TRBJ2-2; no clear D gene. CDR1 is SGHDN, CDR2 FVKESK, per germline. The CDR3 contains 15 residues.

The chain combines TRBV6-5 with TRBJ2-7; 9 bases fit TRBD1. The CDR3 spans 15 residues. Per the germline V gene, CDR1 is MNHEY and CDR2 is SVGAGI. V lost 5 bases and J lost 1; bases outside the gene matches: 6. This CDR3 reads CASSQWTGESYEQYF. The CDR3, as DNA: TGTGCCAGCAGTCAGTGGACAGGGGAGTCCTACGAGCAGTACTTC.

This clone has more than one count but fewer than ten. CDR3 in DNA: TGTGCCAGTACAGGACAGTGGAATGAAAAACTGTTTTTT. It translates to CASTGQWNEKLFF. The J gene is TRBJ1-4, the V gene TRBV2, with D tentatively TRBD1 (6 bases). Germline-derived CDR1 and CDR2 are SNHLY and FYNNEI. With 9 bases removed from V and 5 bases from J, the gap between germline ends came to 13 bases. The CDR3 is 13 residues long.

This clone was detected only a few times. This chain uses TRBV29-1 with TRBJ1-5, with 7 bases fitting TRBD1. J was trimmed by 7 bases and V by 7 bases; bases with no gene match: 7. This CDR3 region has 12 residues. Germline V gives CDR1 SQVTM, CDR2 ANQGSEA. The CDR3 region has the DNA TGCAGCGCTTTACAGGGGAACCAGCCCCAGCATTTT. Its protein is CSALQGNQPQHF.

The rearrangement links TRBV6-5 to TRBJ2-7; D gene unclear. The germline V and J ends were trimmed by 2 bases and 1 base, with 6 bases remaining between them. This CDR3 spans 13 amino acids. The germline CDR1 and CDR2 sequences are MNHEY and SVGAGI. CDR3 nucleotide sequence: TGTGCCAGCAGTTACAGGGCTTCCTACGAGCAGTACTTC. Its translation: CASSYRASYEQYF.

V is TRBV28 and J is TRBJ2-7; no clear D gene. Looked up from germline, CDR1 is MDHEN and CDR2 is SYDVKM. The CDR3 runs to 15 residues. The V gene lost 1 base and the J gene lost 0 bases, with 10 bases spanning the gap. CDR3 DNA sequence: TGTGCCAGCAGTTTATACCCCGCCAGCTCCTACGAGCAGTACTTC. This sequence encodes CASSLYPASSYEQYF.

For the CDR3, the DNA is TGTGCCATCAGTGACAGGGAGGAAGAGACCCAGTACTTC. Encoded protein: CAISDREEETQYF. The J gene is TRBJ2-5, the V gene TRBV10-3; D is perhaps TRBD2 (6 bases). Trimming stripped 3 bases from V and 3 bases from J, with 8 bases between. CDR1 is ENHRY, CDR2 SYGVKD, per germline. The CDR3 covers 13 residues.

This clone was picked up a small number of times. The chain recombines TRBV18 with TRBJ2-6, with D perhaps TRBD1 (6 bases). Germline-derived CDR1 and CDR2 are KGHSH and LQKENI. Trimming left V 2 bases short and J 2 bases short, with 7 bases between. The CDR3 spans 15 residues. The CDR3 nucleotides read TGTGCCAGCTCACCAGGGACACCTGGGGCCAACGTCCTGACTTTC. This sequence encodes CASSPGTPGANVLTF.

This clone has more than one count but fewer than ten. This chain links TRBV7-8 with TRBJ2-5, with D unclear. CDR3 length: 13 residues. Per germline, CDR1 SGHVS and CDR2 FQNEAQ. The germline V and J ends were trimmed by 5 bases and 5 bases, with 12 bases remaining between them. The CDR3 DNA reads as TGTGCCAGCAGCCCTCACCCCTGGGAGACCCAGTACTTC. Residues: CASSPHPWETQYF.

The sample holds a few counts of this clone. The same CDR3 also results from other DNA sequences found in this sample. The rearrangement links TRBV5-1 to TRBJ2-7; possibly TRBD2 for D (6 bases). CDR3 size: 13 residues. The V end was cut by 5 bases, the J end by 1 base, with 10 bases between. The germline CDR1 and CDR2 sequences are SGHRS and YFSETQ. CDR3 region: CASSSGDSYEQYF. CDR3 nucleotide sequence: TGCGCCAGCAGTTCGGGGGATTCCTACGAGCAGTACTTC.

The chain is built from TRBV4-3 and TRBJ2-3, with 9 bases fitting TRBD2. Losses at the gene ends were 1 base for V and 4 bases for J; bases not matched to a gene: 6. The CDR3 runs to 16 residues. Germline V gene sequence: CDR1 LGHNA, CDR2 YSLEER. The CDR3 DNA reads TGCGCCAGCAGCCAAGGGCCTAGCGGGGCCCCAGATACGCAGTATTTT. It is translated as CASSQGPSGAPDTQYF.

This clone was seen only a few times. For the CDR3, the DNA is TGTGCCAGCAGAGCCGGGACAGTGGGCTCACCCCTCCACTTT. As protein: CASRAGTVGSPLHF. This sequence joins TRBV2 and TRBJ1-6, with TRBD1 identical over 7 bases. Germline V gene data show CDR1 as SNHLY and CDR2 as FYNNEI. This CDR3 spans 14 amino acids. The V segment lost 6 bases and the J segment 10 bases; nucleotides outside the gene matches: 9.